This T cell receptor beta chain was sequenced during a study of blood T cell repertoires in COVID-19. Across the study: T cells, B-cell-depleted T cells, or PBMCs provided the cDNA or gDNA that served as material.

Libraries were prepared by immunoSEQ multiplex PCR; TCRdb keeps only in-frame clonotypes and omits some of them. Here the sample spans about 280,000 clones, about 80% being singletons. From germline, CDR1 is MNHNS and CDR2 SASEGT. The CDR3 extends over 18 amino acids. The ends were cut back, 0 bases at V and 1 base at J, with 13 bases in the middle. The receptor was isolated from a woman aged 45-65 years who had recovered from COVID-19. The chain is built from TRBV6-1 and TRBJ2-6; D gene unclear. Specimen: peripheral blood. The chain's CDR3 is CASSEAPRGPSGANVLTF. CDR3 coding DNA: TGTGCCAGCAGTGAAGCGCCTAGAGGCCCTTCTGGGGCCAACGTCCTGACTTTC.